This T cell receptor (beta chain) emerged from a study of cytomegalovirus exposure and HLA in healthy donors. PCR primers comprised 60 Vbeta and 13 Jbeta primers. Produced via immunoSEQ multiplex PCR; TCRdb's table is partial and in-frame only. The sample yields about 200,000 clones, approximately 85% seen once. Trimming removed 4 bases at V and 11 bases at J, with 24 bases between. The CDR3 runs to 15 residues. Germline values: CDR1 SGHDT, CDR2 YYEEEE. The rearrangement uses TRBV5-6 and TRBJ1-2; the D gene is possibly TRBD1 (5 bases). Sequencing input: PBMCs. The source of this sequence is a girl between 5 and 17 years old in good health and CMV-seropositive. CDR3 DNA: TGTGCCAGCAGCGGAACCAGGGAATTCCCTTTAAGGTACACCTTC. Translated, it gives CASSGTREFPLRYTF.